Detailed here is one TCR beta chain. Its antigen is unidentified. 5'-RACE, quantitative and with molecular barcodes, yielded the TCR beta libraries. TCRdb fed the 5' RACE reads into MiXCR, producing one record per CDR3 protein. The table lists 200,000 to 250,000 distinct CDR3 sequences, 10% of them singletons. This entry is derived from a study of CD8 T cells in ankylosing spondylitis. Study observations and caveats: A TCR beta motif made of fewer than ten highly homologous variants seemed typical of ankylosing spondylitis blood. Within matched ankylosing spondylitis synovial fluid, disease-linked clones were reportedly significantly enriched. CD8+ by phenotype, disease-linked clones were relatively rare in peripheral blood.

The germline gives CDR1 SGHTA, CDR2 FQGTGA. The CDR3 contains 16 residues. Trimming at V came to 3 bases and at J to 6 bases, leaving 2 bases not matched to a gene. The specimen sequenced was blood, either unsorted or a sorted T cell fraction (not recorded which). The chain couples TRBV7-3 to TRBJ2-2, with 15 positions matching TRBD2. This TCR was recovered from a male donor with ankylosing spondylitis or in good health (not recorded which). CDR3 amino acids: CASSLGLAGGAGELFF. DNA for the CDR3: TGTGCCAGCAGCTTGGGACTAGCGGGGGGCGCCGGGGAGCTGTTTTTT.